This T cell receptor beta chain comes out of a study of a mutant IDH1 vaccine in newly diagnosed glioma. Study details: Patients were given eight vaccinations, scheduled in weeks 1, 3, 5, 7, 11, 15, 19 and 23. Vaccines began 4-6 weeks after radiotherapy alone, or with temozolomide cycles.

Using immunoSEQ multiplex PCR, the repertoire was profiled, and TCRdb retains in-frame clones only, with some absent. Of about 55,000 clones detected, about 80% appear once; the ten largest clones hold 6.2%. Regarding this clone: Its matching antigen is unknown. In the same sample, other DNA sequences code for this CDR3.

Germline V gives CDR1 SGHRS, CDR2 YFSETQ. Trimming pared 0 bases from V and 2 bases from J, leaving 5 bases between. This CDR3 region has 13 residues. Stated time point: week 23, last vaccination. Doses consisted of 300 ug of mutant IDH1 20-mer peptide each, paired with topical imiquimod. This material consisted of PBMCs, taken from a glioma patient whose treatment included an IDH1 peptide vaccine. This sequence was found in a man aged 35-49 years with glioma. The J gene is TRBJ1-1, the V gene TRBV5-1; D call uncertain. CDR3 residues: CASSLGTNTEAFF. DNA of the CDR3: TGCGCCAGCAGCTTGGGCACCAACACTGAAGCTTTCTTT.